Reported below is one TCR beta chain. Produced via immunoSEQ multiplex PCR; TCRdb's table is partial and in-frame only. The top ten clones hold more than 1.5% of a sample with about 170,000 clones, roughly 87% of them seen once. This sample was included in a study of blood T cell repertoires in COVID-19. The sequenced sample was peripheral blood. The TCR comes from a woman aged 45-65 years with acute or convalescent COVID-19.

The CDR3 region has the DNA TGTGCCAGCAGCTGGACAGGGGGATCGGCTAACTATGGCTACACCTTC. Residues: CASSWTGGSANYGYTF. This rearrangement joins TRBV7-2 to TRBJ1-2, with 10 bases matching TRBD1. The CDR3 is made up of 16 amino acids. With 4 bases clipped from V and 0 bases from J, the junction kept 5 bases outside the gene matches. Germline CDR1 SGHTA, CDR2 FQGNSA.